The present T cell receptor (beta chain) was sequenced within a study of shared clonotypes between healthy human individuals. Donors, without exception, were Caucasian adults residing in Nashville, Tennessee. This CDR3 region has 15 residues. Using immunoSEQ multiplex PCR, the repertoire was profiled, and TCRdb retains in-frame clones only, with some absent. The profile shows roughly 720,000 clones, 90% of them singletons. What was sequenced was memory CD8+ T cells from PBMCs. Subset: CD45RO+ cells pooled with CCR7-negative TemRA cells. The clonotype was recovered from a man younger than 35 in good health. Some clones in this sample may be carry-over from other donors' samples. The chain recombines TRBV21-1 with TRBJ1-2; TRBD1 was called by the table and not checked on the DNA. TRBV21-1 is noted as a pseudogene. CDR3 region: CASSKALYRERGYTF. The DNA of the CDR3 is TGTGCCAGCAGCAAAGCGCTCTACAGGGAAAGGGGCTACACCTTC.